These T cell receptor beta chains were read from a single sample in a study of T cell changes during pregnancy in multiple sclerosis. The repertoire was sequenced with immunoSEQ multiplex PCR; TCRdb's copy has only in-frame clones and lacks some. The table has more than 35,000 clones, about 90% seen once. This specimen consisted of CD4+ T cells from peripheral blood mononuclear cells, obtained in the third trimester of pregnancy. The receptor source for this set is a female donor in good health, enrolled as a control in a pregnancy study. CDR3s include the opening cysteine and the closing phenylalanine or tryptophan. Each record gives: D gene, V gene, J gene, clone size, CDR3 protein, CDR3 DNA. The D gene is left open where the match is weak. Size tells how often a clone was seen (once, few, many) or the class of an expanded clone, and some rows leave it out.

>-|TRBV7-6|TRBJ2-2|-
CASAGGGPGELFF
TGTGCCAGCGCCGGTGGGGGCCCTGGGGAGCTGTTTTTT
>-|TRBV18|TRBJ2-1|-
CASSPGLGMLNEQFF
TGTGCCAGCTCACCCGGGTTAGGAATGTTGAATGAGCAGTTCTTC
>TRBD2|TRBV2|TRBJ2-2|-
CASSPGLAYTGELFF
TGTGCCAGCAGTCCTGGACTAGCCTACACCGGGGAGCTGTTTTTT
>TRBD1|TRBV28|TRBJ1-2|-
CASRTGEGYTF
TGTGCCAGCAGGACAGGGGAAGGCTACACCTTC
>TRBD1|TRBV14|TRBJ2-1|-
CASSQYPGQGGHEQFF
TGTGCCAGCAGCCAATACCCGGGACAGGGGGGTCATGAGCAGTTCTTC
>TRBD2|TRBV7-2|TRBJ2-1|-
CASSFLGRGTYEQFF
TGTGCCAGCAGCTTCCTTGGGCGGGGGACCTATGAGCAGTTCTTC
>TRBD2|TRBV6-5|TRBJ2-1|-
CASGRLAGSYNEQFF
TGTGCCAGCGGACGACTAGCGGGGTCCTACAATGAGCAGTTCTTC
>TRBD2|TRBV2|TRBJ2-1|-
CASRLLAGVGLGDEQFF
TGTGCCAGCCGGTTGCTAGCGGGAGTAGGGTTGGGGGATGAGCAGTTCTTC
>-|TRBV9|TRBJ2-3|-
CASSVGISPSLTDTQYF
TGTGCCAGCAGCGTAGGAATCTCGCCTAGCCTCACAGATACGCAGTATTTT
>-|TRBV5-6|TRBJ2-7|-
CASTRDRSSYEQYF
TGTGCCAGCACCCGCGACAGGAGCTCCTACGAGCAGTACTTC
>TRBD1|TRBV4-1|TRBJ1-6|-
CASSQSTGKGSPLHF
TGCGCCAGCAGCCAGTCGACAGGGAAAGGTTCACCCCTCCACTTT
>-|TRBV6-1|TRBJ2-4|-
CASSLRGQLNIQYF
TGTGCCAGCAGTCTACGGGGACAACTAAACATTCAGTACTTC
>-|TRBV6-5|TRBJ1-1|-
CASSWRGGTEAFF
TGTGCCAGCAGTTGGAGGGGTGGTACTGAAGCTTTCTTT
>-|TRBV27|TRBJ2-6|-
CASRQTGANVLTF
TGTGCCAGCAGGCAGACAGGGGCCAACGTCCTGACTTTC
>-|TRBV5-4|TRBJ2-1|-
CASSLAGDRNEQFF
TGTGCCAGCAGCTTGGCGGGAGATCGAAATGAGCAGTTCTTC
>TRBD2|TRBV2|TRBJ2-5|-
CASSEALAARETQYF
TGTGCCAGCAGTGAAGCCCTAGCGGCCCGGGAGACCCAGTACTTC
>TRBD2|TRBV11-2|TRBJ2-7|-
CASSPKGASGNEQYF
TGTGCCAGCAGCCCTAAAGGCGCTAGCGGTAACGAGCAGTACTTC
>TRBD2|TRBV5-1|TRBJ2-5|-
CASSRGTSVPPETQYF
TGCGCCAGCAGCCGCGGGACTAGCGTTCCTCCCGAGACCCAGTACTTC
>TRBD2|TRBV13|TRBJ2-5|once
CASSFSGGVSETQYF
TGTGCCAGCAGCTTCTCGGGGGGGGTTAGCGAGACCCAGTACTTC
>-|TRBV6-5|TRBJ2-7|once
CASSLRGYEQYF
TGTGCCAGCAGTTTAAGAGGGTACGAGCAGTACTTC
>TRBD2|TRBV4-2|TRBJ2-1|once
CASSQGATSGSYNEQFF
TGTGCCAGCAGCCAGGGTGCGACTAGCGGGAGCTACAATGAGCAGTTCTTC
>-|TRBV14|TRBJ2-5|-
CASSQGIWTDQETQYF
TGTGCCAGCAGCCAAGGAATCTGGACAGACCAAGAGACCCAGTACTTC
>TRBD1|TRBV5-1|TRBJ1-1|-
CASSDRDRLITEAFF
TGCGCCAGCAGCGACCGGGACAGGCTCATCACTGAAGCTTTCTTT
>TRBD2|TRBV9|TRBJ2-7|-
CASSVAPSGSYEQYF
TGTGCCAGCAGCGTAGCCCCTAGCGGGAGCTACGAGCAGTACTTC
>-|TRBV14|TRBJ1-3|few
CASSLLRGETGNTIYF
TGTGCCAGCAGCCTTCTGCGGGGGGAGACTGGAAACACCATATATTTT
>TRBD1|TRBV27|TRBJ2-1|-
CASSGWTGGITTYNEQFF
TGTGCCAGCAGTGGATGGACAGGGGGCATCACTACCTACAATGAGCAGTTCTTC
>-|TRBV19|TRBJ1-6|-
CASSTDSRNSPLHF
TGTGCCAGTAGTACGGACAGCCGGAATTCACCCCTCCACTTT
>TRBD1|TRBV7-7|TRBJ2-3|few
CASSTGTGGTDTQYF
TGTGCTAGCAGCACCGGGACAGGGGGGACAGATACGCAGTATTTT
>-|TRBV19|TRBJ1-2|-
CASSAASYGYTF
TGTGCCAGTAGTGCCGCTAGCTATGGCTACACCTTC
>-|TRBV30|TRBJ1-1|-
CAWSVAGNTEAFF
TGTGCCTGGAGTGTAGCGGGAAACACTGAAGCTTTCTTT
>TRBD1|TRBV6-5|TRBJ1-4|-
CASSLDRAEKLFF
TGTGCCAGCAGTTTGGACAGGGCTGAAAAACTGTTTTTT
>-|TRBV7-2|TRBJ2-7|-
CASSLTTRRGGQNYEQYF
TGTGCCAGCAGCTTAACCACCAGGAGGGGCGGCCAAAACTACGAGCAGTACTTC